Below are 5 T cell receptor beta chains sequenced from a single sample in a study of Ad26.COV2.S vaccination and SARS-CoV-2 variants. Generated by immunoSEQ multiplex PCR, the TCRdb table keeps only in-frame clones and is missing some. The sample consists of 300,000 to 400,000 clones, around four fifths of them appearing once. Treatment meaning: about 20 received Ad26.COV2.S at low or high dose, single or two shots; 5 received placebo; per-sample allocation not given. The investigators took samples on day 63 after the first vaccine or placebo injection. Sequenced here: peripheral blood, sampled in a trial of Ad26.COV2.S vaccine versus placebo. Every receptor here comes from a person between 18 and 65 years old who received the Ad26.COV2.S COVID-19 vaccine or a placebo.

The chain employs TRBV6-2 or TRBV6-3 and TRBJ2-7; D not resolved. The CDR3 is made up of 12 amino acids. Trimming left V 5 bases short and J 5 bases short, with 10 bases between. Germline-derived CDR1 and CDR2 are MNHEY and SVGEGT. The CDR3 loop reads CASSPPTHEQYF. The CDR3 coding sequence is TGTGCCAGCAGTCCACCCACCCACGAGCAGTACTTC.

This clone was detected only once. The V call is TRBV4-1, the J call TRBJ1-5; D not resolved. The V gene's germline CDR1 is MGHRA and CDR2 YSYEKL. Deletions cut 0 bases from V and 0 bases from J, with 6 bases between. The length of the CDR3 is 15 residues. CDR3 residues: CASSQERFSNQPQHF. The CDR3 region has the DNA TGCGCCAGCAGCCAAGAACGTTTTAGCAATCAGCCCCAGCATTTT.

V gene TRBV27 combines with J gene TRBJ2-1; 11 bases fit TRBD2. Germline trimming cut 7 bases from V and 5 bases from J; bases unmatched to any gene: 7. This CDR3 is built from 15 residues. Germline V gives CDR1 MNHEY, CDR2 SMNVEV (reference sequence). The CDR3 protein is CASNIGTSGHNEQFF. CDR3 nucleotides: TGTGCCAGCAATATCGGGACTAGCGGACACAATGAGCAGTTCTTC.

This clone was detected once. The rearrangement uses TRBV12-5 and TRBJ2-2, with D tentatively TRBD1 (5 bases). The germline V gene encodes CDR1 LGHNT and CDR2 FRNRAP. V was cut by 7 bases and J by 5 bases, with 11 bases left in between. This CDR3 spans 13 amino acids. The CDR3: CASDLTATGELFF. CDR3 coding DNA: TGTGCTAGTGATCTGACAGCTACCGGGGAGCTGTTTTTT.

This chain joins TRBV2 and TRBJ2-7; TRBD2 agrees at 9 bases. From germline, CDR1 is SNHLY and CDR2 FYNNEI. The CDR3 has 14 amino acids. V lost 7 bases, J lost 4 bases, and 8 bases stayed unmatched. CDR3 protein: CASIGAGGGYEQYF. The CDR3 coding sequence is TGTGCCAGCATTGGAGCGGGGGGTGGGTACGAGCAGTACTTC.